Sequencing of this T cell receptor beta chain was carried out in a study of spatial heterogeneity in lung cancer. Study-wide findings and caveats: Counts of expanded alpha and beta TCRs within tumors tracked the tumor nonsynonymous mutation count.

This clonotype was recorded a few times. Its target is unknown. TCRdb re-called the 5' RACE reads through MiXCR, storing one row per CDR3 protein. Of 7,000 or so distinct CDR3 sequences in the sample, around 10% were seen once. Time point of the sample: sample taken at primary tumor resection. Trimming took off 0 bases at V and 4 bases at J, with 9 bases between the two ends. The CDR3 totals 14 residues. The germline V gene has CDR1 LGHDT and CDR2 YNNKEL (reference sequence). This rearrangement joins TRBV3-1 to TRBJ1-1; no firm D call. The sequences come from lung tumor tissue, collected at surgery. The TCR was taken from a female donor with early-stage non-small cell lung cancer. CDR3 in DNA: TGTGCCAGCAGCCAAGAGGGCAGAGGCACTGAAGCTTTCTTT. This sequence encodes CASSQEGRGTEAFF.